The clone carrying this T cell receptor (beta chain) has a single count. The antigen is not known. These data belong to a study of T cell repertoires in cytomegalovirus infection. Study-wide context: HLA-C-restricted CMV epitopes, recently identified, and well-studied HLA-B-restricted ones were used by the study. Indicated by public TCR beta signatures were CMV infection and matching HLA type.

TCRdb re-called the reads with MiXCR, one entry per CDR3 protein. The sample lists hundreds of thousands of distinct CDR3 sequences, approximately 42% occurring once. Study-wide points: Identification of carriers of CMV plus the relevant HLA was achieved through cumulative public TCR beta family frequency. What dominated the ex vivo response were HLA-C-restricted CMV-specific TCR beta clonotypes.

The CDR3 covers 12 residues. Between the trimmed V and J ends, which lost 1 base and 11 bases, there was a span of 9 bases. The germline V gene encodes CDR1 LNHDA and CDR2 SQIVND (reference sequence). Specimen: cultured PBMCs, collected from culture after CMV antigen stimulation. This clonotype was sampled from a human donor in good health (CMV status not recorded). Some clones in this sample may be carry-over from other donors' samples. The genes are TRBV19 and TRBJ1-5; possible D gene TRBD1, 6 bases. CDR3 nucleotides: TGTGCCAGTAGTATAGCCGCAGGGGCCCAGCATTTT. The encoded protein is CASSIAAGAQHF.